This T cell receptor beta chain was recorded in a study of blood T cell repertoires in COVID-19. Repertoires were generated with immunoSEQ multiplex PCR, while TCRdb's copy carries only in-frame clones and drops some. The sample lists about 190,000 clones, around 82% seen once, with about a sixth in the top ten. V was pared by 5 bases and J by 6 bases, with 10 bases of the junction left unmatched. CDR1 SGHVS and CDR2 FNYEAQ come from the germline V gene. The length of the CDR3 is 16 residues. This TCR was sampled from a woman aged 50 to 60 with acute COVID-19. This chain links TRBV7-6 with TRBJ2-1; 10 bases fit TRBD2. The sequenced sample consisted of PBMCs or T cells enriched from blood (not recorded which). The CDR3 DNA follows: TGTGCCAGCAGCCACTTAGCGGGGGGCTATATCAATGAGCAGTTCTTC. Translating it yields CASSHLAGGYINEQFF. Looking up the rest from reference TRBV7-6 and TRBJ2-1 gives the full variable domain: GAGVSQSPRYKVTKRGQDVALRCDPISGHVSLYWYRQALGQGPEFLTYFNYEAQQDKSGLPNDRFSAERPEGSISTLTIQRTEQRDSAMYRCASSHLAGGYINEQFFGPGTRLTVL.